Presented here are 10 T cell receptor beta chains from one specimen sequenced in a study of shared clonotypes between healthy human individuals (dated by TCRdb to 2018 to 2020). Libraries were prepared through the immunoSEQ multiplex PCR assay. TCRdb took over this immuneACCESS table, retaining in-frame rearrangements with V and J assigned. Such tables are incomplete; in checked studies, under half of the missing clones stem from an unresolved V gene, and the remainder is unexplained. The sample records about 2.4 million clones, roughly 93% of which are singletons. The ten largest make up 0.36% of the sample. The specimen sequenced was naive CD4+ T cells from PBMCs. What this sample's cell subset or site label stands for: CD45RA+ positively selected. Receptor source: a man aged 18-30 years in good health. Some clones in this sample may be carry-over from other donors' samples.

This clone was counted once. V is TRBV11-2 and J is TRBJ2-3; TRBD1 or TRBD2 may be the D gene (5 bases each). The germline V gene has CDR1 SGHAT and CDR2 FQNNGV. The CDR3 extends over 14 amino acids. Trimming removed 10 bases at V and 1 base at J, with 15 bases between. The CDR3: CATGTGAGTDTQYF. CDR3 DNA sequence: TGTGCCACCGGGACCGGGGCAGGCACAGATACGCAGTATTTT.

The chain joins TRBV18 to TRBJ1-1, with 8 bases identical to TRBD1. V lost 3 bases and J lost 1; bases outside the gene matches: 13. The CDR3 is 18 amino acids. CDR1 and CDR2 (germline): KGHSH, LQKENI. CDR3 loop: CASSPQPPTGAWNTEAFF. Written as DNA, the CDR3 is TGTGCCAGCTCACCTCAACCCCCGACAGGGGCCTGGAACACTGAAGCTTTCTTT.

The chain has TRBV6-5 and TRBJ1-6; 8 bases match TRBD1. After removal of 2 bases from V and 9 bases from J, the junction contained 3 bases not matched to a gene. Germline V gene data show CDR1 as MNHEY and CDR2 as SVGAGI. This CDR3 region has 14 residues. CDR3 nucleotides: TGTGCCAGCAGTTACGGTCAGGGGGCTTCACCCCTCCACTTT. Amino acids: CASSYGQGASPLHF.

Concerning this clone: The same CDR3 also results from other DNA sequences found in this sample. V usage is TRBV5-1 and J usage is TRBJ2-7, with D possibly being TRBD1 or TRBD2 (5 bases each). Germline loops: CDR1 SGHRS, CDR2 YFSETQ. The CDR3 extends over 15 amino acids. V lost 0 bases and J lost 2, with 12 bases in between. The CDR3 DNA is TGCGCCAGCAGCTTGGCGGGACGGGCTGCCTACGAGCAGTACTTC. Translation: CASSLAGRAAYEQYF.

In the case of this clone: Distinct nucleotide sequences in the sample also encode this CDR3. V and J are TRBV5-1 and TRBJ1-4; possibly TRBD1 for D (5 bases). Germline lookup yields CDR1 SGHRS and CDR2 YFSETQ. This CDR3 has 14 residues. V was shortened by 5 bases and J by 0 bases, with 8 bases between the two germline ends. CDR3 sequence reads: CASREGATNEKLFF. CDR3 nucleotide sequence: TGCGCCAGCAGGGAAGGGGCAACTAATGAAAAACTGTTTTTT.

This chain uses TRBV10-2 with TRBJ1-4; 9 bases line up with TRBD1. The J segment lost 4 bases and the V segment lost 8 bases, leaving 8 bases of the junction unmatched. The CDR3 covers 15 residues. Per germline, CDR1 WSHSY and CDR2 SAAADI. Here the CDR3 DNA reads TGCGCCAGCCTGGACAGGGGCAGGGATAATGAAAAACTGTTTTTT. Its protein product is CASLDRGRDNEKLFF.

The chain recombines TRBV11-2 with TRBJ2-2, with 14 bases aligning to TRBD2. Trimming removed 4 bases from V and 6 bases from J; junction bases left unmatched: 10. CDR1 SGHAT and CDR2 FQNNGV come from the germline V gene. The CDR3 spans 18 residues. The CDR3 loop reads CASSSTGLAGVGPGELFF. DNA of the CDR3: TGTGCCAGCAGCTCCACGGGACTAGCGGGAGTGGGTCCCGGGGAGCTGTTTTTT.

This chain connects TRBV5-6 to TRBJ2-5; 8 bases agree with TRBD2. The CDR3 consists of 15 residues. The ends lost 0 bases at V and 5 bases at J; junction bases unmatched: 6. The V gene's germline CDR1 is SGHDT and CDR2 YYEEEE. This CDR3 is CASSLEGLVLETQYF. CDR3 in DNA: TGTGCCAGCAGCTTGGAGGGACTAGTACTGGAGACCCAGTACTTC. The variable domain in full, with the rest retrieved from reference TRBV5-6 and TRBJ2-5, is DAGVTQSPTHLIKTRGQQVTLRCSPKSGHDTVSWYQQALGQGPQFIFQYYEEEERQRGNFPDRFSGHQFPNYSSELNVNALLLGDSALYLCASSLEGLVLETQYFGPGTRLLVL.

Points on this clone: Different DNA sequences within this sample yield the same CDR3. The CDR3 DNA reads as TGTGCCAGCAGCCTTAGCCTCTACGAGCAGTACTTC. Encoded protein: CASSLSLYEQYF. This rearrangement joins TRBV7-9 to TRBJ2-7; D not resolved. Trimming pared 5 bases from V and 3 bases from J, leaving 8 bases between. The CDR3 covers 12 residues. Germline V gives CDR1 SEHNR, CDR2 FQNEAQ (reference sequence).

The genes are TRBV5-6 and TRBJ2-2, with TRBD1 matching over 7 bases. In germline, CDR1 is SGHDT, CDR2 YYEEEE. The CDR3 covers 15 residues. V lost 5 bases and J lost 7; bases outside the gene matches: 11. The CDR3 nucleotides read TGTGCCAGCAGGGACGGGACAGCAGGGAACGGGGAGCTGTTTTTT. Protein sequence: CASRDGTAGNGELFF.